This entry is about one T cell receptor (beta chain). Antigen specificity is unknown. Pools of viral peptides were used by the ViraFEST assay to expand antigen-specific CD4+ T cells ahead of sequencing. Scientists isolated CD4+ T cells after a roughly 9-day culture period ended. The vaccine recipients had no prior SARS-CoV-2 infection, with negative nucleocapsid antibodies. Wells containing a few million PBMC each were cultured with 10 IU/ml IL-2 and 8 to 10 ug/ml peptides. CDR3 size: 16 residues. The V segment lost 0 bases and the J segment 4 bases; nucleotides outside the gene matches: 9. Germline V gene lookup returns CDR1 SGHRS and CDR2 YFSETQ. This specimen belongs to a study of vaccination effects on CD4 cells after COVID-19. General study findings and limits: Vaccine- and infection-induced clones showed marked clonal contraction late following vaccination.

The repertoire was sequenced with immunoSEQ multiplex PCR; TCRdb's copy has only in-frame clones and lacks some. The profile covers tens of thousands of clones, with less than 85% appearing a single time and 2.8% taken by the ten largest. Source: CD4+ T cells from PBMCs cultured with HCoV-NL63 spike peptides, taken before COVID-19 vaccination. The clonotype comes from a human donor who received a COVID-19 vaccine. V usage is TRBV5-1 and J usage is TRBJ1-1; 7 positions match TRBD1. CDR3 bases: TGCGCCAGCAGCTTGGGGGCGGGCAGGGGGATCACTGAAGCTTTCTTT. Its translation: CASSLGAGRGITEAFF.